The 10 T cell receptor beta chains presented below share a single source sample, sequenced in a study of blood T cells in healthy people across ages. Using a J-beta primer mix together with a sample-barcoded 5' primer, a second PCR was run for roughly 6 to 12 cycles. TCRdb processed the 5' RACE reads anew with MiXCR; each CDR3 protein has one entry. The sample holds about 1.4 million distinct CDR3 sequences, 59% seen once. The specimen sequenced was blood. Every receptor here comes from a man between 18 and 35 years old in good health.

V and J are TRBV10-3 and TRBJ1-2; 7 bases map to TRBD1. In germline, CDR1 is ENHRY, CDR2 SYGVKD. The CDR3 has 13 amino acids. Trimming took 7 bases from V and 4 from J; bases not matched to a gene: 6. CDR3 bases: TGTGCCATCACCGGCCGGGACAGCTATGGCTACACCTTC. Protein: CAITGRDSYGYTF.

This sequence joins TRBV27 and TRBJ2-7; TRBD1 or TRBD2 may be the D gene (5 bases each). The ends were cut back, 4 bases at V and 7 bases at J, with 17 bases in the middle. This CDR3 is built from 14 residues. Germline loops: CDR1 MNHEY, CDR2 SMNVEV (reference sequence). The CDR3 is CASSWGRAGEEQYF. As DNA, the CDR3 is TGTGCCAGCAGTTGGGGACGGGCCGGGGAAGAGCAGTACTTC.

The chain is built from TRBV28 and TRBJ2-2, with unresolved D. Between the trimmed V and J ends, which lost 3 bases and 4 bases, there was a span of 21 bases. The CDR3 covers 18 residues. The germline CDR1 and CDR2 sequences are MDHEN and SYDVKM. The CDR3 here is CASSFFWRGSPGTGELFF. The CDR3 DNA follows: TGTGCCAGCAGTTTTTTTTGGCGCGGATCCCCTGGCACCGGGGAGCTGTTTTTT.

This clonotype was picked up a small number of times. The V gene is TRBV4-1, the J gene TRBJ2-7; 9 bases map to TRBD1. This CDR3 is 15 amino acids long. Trimming cost V 1 base and J 3 bases; bases outside gene matches: 4. Germline V gene data show CDR1 as MGHRA and CDR2 as YSYEKL. The CDR3 DNA follows: TGCGCCAGCAGCCAAGGGGACAGGGCCATCTACGAGCAGTACTTC. Its translation: CASSQGDRAIYEQYF.

This clonotype showed up just a few times. The chain has TRBV4-3 and TRBJ2-7, with unresolved D. Trimming shortened V by 0 bases and J by 4 bases, and 7 bases separated the two germline ends. This CDR3 is 13 amino acids long. CDR1 and CDR2 from the germline V gene are LGHNA and YSLEER. The CDR3 region is CASSQDRLYEQYF. For the CDR3, the DNA is TGCGCCAGCAGCCAAGATCGGTTGTACGAGCAGTACTTC.

The rearrangement joins TRBV2 to TRBJ2-3, with 7 bases identical to TRBD1. Germline assignment: CDR1 SNHLY and CDR2 FYNNEI. The ends lost 1 base at V and 3 bases at J; junction bases unmatched: 4. The CDR3 covers 15 residues. CDR3 amino acids: CASSEEGALTDTQYF. CDR3 nucleotides: TGTGCCAGCAGTGAAGAGGGGGCCTTGACAGATACGCAGTATTTT. Full variable domain (missing parts from reference TRBV2 and TRBJ2-3): EPEVTQTPSHQVTQMGQEVILRCVPISNHLYFYWYRQILGQKVEFLVSFYNNEISEKSEIFDDQFSVERPDGSNFTLKIRSTKLEDSAMYFCASSEEGALTDTQYFGPGTRLTVL.

Here the CDR3 reads CSARLLRLAGNSYNEQFF. Written as DNA, the CDR3 is TGCAGTGCTAGACTACTCAGACTAGCGGGGAACTCCTACAATGAGCAGTTCTTC. The chain recombines TRBV20-1 with TRBJ2-1; 11 positions match TRBD2. Germline lookup yields CDR1 DFQATT and CDR2 SNEGSKA (reference sequence). The CDR3 loop spans 18 amino acids. Trimming took 2 bases from V and 0 from J; bases not matched to a gene: 9.

V gene TRBV29-1 combines with J gene TRBJ2-2; D not resolved. CDR1 SQVTM and CDR2 ANQGSEA come from the germline V gene. The CDR3 is 14 amino acids. V was shortened by 5 bases and J by 0 bases, with 10 bases between the two germline ends. The CDR3 loop reads CSVSTDTNTGELFF. CDR3 in DNA: TGCAGCGTTTCAACAGATACGAACACCGGGGAGCTGTTTTTT.

This sequence joins TRBV12-3 or TRBV12-4 and TRBJ2-5; TRBD1 matches at 10 bases. V was pared by 7 bases and J by 4 bases, with 9 bases of the junction left unmatched. The CDR3 consists of 15 residues. CDR3 DNA sequence: TGTGCCAGCACCCAGACAGGGGGCGTGGGAGAGACCCAGTACTTC. Translated: CASTQTGGVGETQYF.

The chain recombines TRBV7-9 with TRBJ2-3; the D is unclear. In germline, CDR1 is SEHNR, CDR2 FQNEAQ (reference sequence). The CDR3 consists of 10 residues. V lost 11 bases and J 3 bases, leaving 6 bases between the germline ends. CDR3 DNA sequence: TGTGCCGAGAGTACAGATACGCAGTATTTT. Translating gives CAESTDTQYF.